The rows below give T cell receptor beta chains drawn from one sample of a study of blood T cell repertoires in COVID-19. TCRdb's copy holds only in-frame clones and misses some; the assay was immunoSEQ multiplex PCR. The sample records 60,000 or so clones, roughly three quarters being singletons. The sequenced material came from peripheral blood. The origin of the receptors is a man in his 60s with acute or convalescent COVID-19. Both conserved end residues are part of each CDR3. A D gene is named only where the DNA matches it firmly. Clone size appears in some rows only: once, few, many, or a class for an expanded clone.

v_gene	abundance	j_gene	d_gene	CDR3aa	CDR3nt
TRBV2	-	TRBJ1-2	-	CASLLEQVNNGYTF	TGTGCCAGCCTATTAGAACAGGTTAATAATGGCTACACCTTC
TRBV11-1	once	TRBJ2-7	TRBD2	CASSSRAGEQYF	TGTGCCAGCAGCTCCCGAGCGGGGGAGCAGTACTTC
TRBV20-1	-	TRBJ1-2	-	CSARDTYGYTF	TGCAGTGCTAGGGACACCTATGGCTACACCTTC
TRBV9	once	TRBJ1-4	-	CASSVDGGWSEKLFF	TGTGCCAGCAGCGTAGATGGGGGGTGGAGCGAAAAACTGTTTTTT
TRBV12-5	-	TRBJ2-3	-	CASGFQGGRTDTQYF	TGTGCTAGTGGTTTTCAGGGGGGTAGAACAGATACGCAGTATTTT
TRBV2	-	TRBJ2-1	-	CASSYLTEQFF	TGTGCCAGCAGTTACCTAACTGAGCAGTTCTTC
TRBV19	-	TRBJ1-1	-	CASSILGGGEAFF	TGTGCCAGTAGTATACTCGGCGGAGGTGAAGCTTTCTTT
TRBV24-1	-	TRBJ2-1	TRBD1	CATSVRTGAYNEQFF	TGTGCCACCAGTGTTCGCACAGGGGCTTACAATGAGCAGTTCTTC
TRBV4-2	-	TRBJ2-1	-	CASTPRAGGDEQFF	TGTGCCAGCACACCGAGGGCCGGAGGTGATGAGCAGTTCTTC
TRBV5-6	-	TRBJ2-7	TRBD2	CASSPPLAGGGEQYF	TGTGCCAGCAGCCCGCCTCTAGCGGGGGGTGGGGAGCAGTACTTC
TRBV5-1	-	TRBJ1-6	-	CASSVGQIYNSPLHF	TGCGCCAGCAGCGTAGGACAGATCTATAATTCACCCCTCCACTTT
TRBV28	few	TRBJ1-6	TRBD1	CASSRDSNSPLHF	TGTGCCAGCAGTCGGGACAGTAATTCACCCCTCCACTTT
TRBV18	few	TRBJ1-2	TRBD1	CASSPDRAYGYTF	TGTGCCAGCTCGCCAGACAGGGCTTATGGCTACACCTTC
TRBV28	once	TRBJ1-1	-	CASSLTSGVGTEAFF	TGTGCCAGCAGTTTGACGTCGGGGGTTGGAACTGAAGCTTTCTTT
TRBV6-5	-	TRBJ1-1	-	CASRGGEAAFF	TGTGCCAGCAGAGGAGGGGAGGCGGCTTTCTTT
TRBV9	-	TRBJ2-2	TRBD1	CASSVGQGNTGELFF	TGTGCCAGCAGCGTGGGACAGGGTAACACCGGGGAGCTGTTTTTT
TRBV12-5	-	TRBJ1-6	TRBD1	CASGRIRDSLHF	TGTGCTAGTGGCCGAATCCGGGACAGTCTCCACTTT
TRBV28	-	TRBJ1-5	-	CASSLLGALQPQHF	TGTGCCAGCAGTTTATTGGGGGCGCTTCAGCCCCAGCATTTT
TRBV6-6	once	TRBJ1-5	-	CACGGQPQHF	TGTGCCTGTGGCGGTCAGCCCCAGCATTTT
TRBV7-2	-	TRBJ2-1	TRBD2	CASRGRGTWRNEQFF	TGTGCCAGCAGGGGGAGGGGAACTTGGAGGAATGAGCAGTTCTTC
TRBV19	-	TRBJ2-7	-	CASSMWHLYEQYF	TGTGCCAGTAGTATGTGGCACCTCTACGAGCAGTACTTC
TRBV7-9	-	TRBJ1-2	TRBD1	CASGLLPGQDYGYTF	TGTGCCAGCGGACTTCTTCCGGGACAGGACTATGGCTACACCTTC
TRBV11-2	once	TRBJ1-3	-	CASSEWVGVSAGNTIYF	TGTGCCAGCAGCGAATGGGTAGGGGTCTCAGCTGGAAACACCATATATTTT
TRBV28	-	TRBJ1-4	-	CASSLGQINEKLFF	TGTGCCAGCAGTTTAGGGCAGATTAATGAAAAACTGTTTTTT
TRBV5-1	-	TRBJ1-6	-	CASSPERTTGSPLHF	TGCGCCAGCAGTCCCGAGAGAACCACGGGTTCACCCCTCCACTTT
TRBV27	-	TRBJ1-2	TRBD1	CASSFLDRGGYGYTF	TGTGCCAGCAGTTTCTTAGACAGGGGTGGTTATGGCTACACCTTC
TRBV5-1	-	TRBJ1-2	-	CASSSRDGDSNYGYTF	TGCGCCAGCAGCTCCCGAGACGGAGACTCTAACTATGGCTACACCTTC
TRBV18	few	TRBJ1-4	TRBD1	CASSPGTGDNEKLFF	TGTGCCAGCTCACCAGGGACAGGGGATAATGAAAAACTGTTTTTT
TRBV6-1	-	TRBJ1-1	TRBD1	CASSRQGVDTEAFF	TGTGCCAGCAGCAGACAGGGCGTAGACACTGAAGCTTTCTTT
TRBV27	few	TRBJ1-1	TRBD1	CASSQDPGTASAEAFF	TGTGCCAGCAGTCAGGACCCCGGGACAGCCTCGGCTGAAGCTTTCTTT
TRBV10-2	few	TRBJ1-6	TRBD1	CATNRDRGDSPLHF	TGCGCCACCAACCGGGACAGAGGTGATTCACCCCTCCACTTT
TRBV28	-	TRBJ1-4	TRBD1	CASARQGSNEKLFF	TGTGCCAGCGCAAGACAGGGCTCTAATGAAAAACTGTTTTTT
TRBV7-2	once	TRBJ1-6	-	CASSLVRGGNSPLHF	TGTGCCAGCAGCTTAGTCAGAGGGGGTAATTCACCCCTCCACTTT
TRBV29-1	-	TRBJ1-3	TRBD1	CSAAEDRGYLSGNTIYF	TGCAGCGCCGCCGAGGACAGGGGCTACCTCTCTGGAAACACCATATATTTT
TRBV9	-	TRBJ2-5	-	CASSGGEPETQYF	TGTGCCAGCAGTGGCGGGGAGCCTGAGACCCAGTACTTC
TRBV7-3	-	TRBJ1-6	-	CASSLNINSPLHF	TGTGCCAGCAGCTTAAACATCAATTCACCCCTCCACTTT
TRBV24-1	-	TRBJ2-2	TRBD2	CATSGASGGPANTGELFF	TGTGCCACCAGTGGCGCTAGCGGGGGGCCCGCGAACACCGGGGAGCTGTTTTTT
TRBV7-9	-	TRBJ2-3	TRBD2	CASSFGLAGDTQYF	TGTGCCAGCAGCTTCGGGCTAGCGGGAGATACGCAGTATTTT
TRBV6-5	-	TRBJ1-3	-	CASSRGGGGGNTIYF	TGTGCCAGCTCACGGGGAGGCGGTGGCGGAAACACCATATATTTT
TRBV18	once	TRBJ1-5	-	CASSPGDKQPQHF	TGTGCCAGCTCACCAGGGGACAAACAGCCCCAGCATTTT
TRBV29-1	-	TRBJ2-7	-	CSALEGGEYEQYF	TGCAGCGCCCTCGAGGGGGGGGAGTACGAGCAGTACTTC
TRBV7-9	-	TRBJ2-1	-	CASSTRQVREQFF	TGTGCCAGCAGCACCCGACAGGTTCGTGAGCAGTTCTTC
TRBV2	-	TRBJ1-3	-	CASSEHSRGNTIYF	TGTGCCAGCAGTGAACACTCTCGGGGAAACACCATATATTTT
TRBV5-1	once	TRBJ1-1	TRBD1	CASQEPTGINTEAFF	TGCGCCAGCCAGGAGCCGACAGGGATAAACACTGAAGCTTTCTTT